Below are 5 T cell receptor beta chains sequenced from a single sample in a study of blood T cell repertoires in COVID-19. The method was immunoSEQ multiplex PCR; TCRdb's version includes in-frame clones alone and lacks a portion of them. Among some 42,000 clones listed, about 77% were seen once. Sample: peripheral blood. These receptors all stem from an elderly man with acute or convalescent COVID-19.

The gene calls are TRBV7-9 and TRBJ2-4; TRBD1 matches at 9 bases. V was clipped by 2 bases and J by 5 bases; unmatched bases: 7. This CDR3 spans 16 amino acids. The germline V gene encodes CDR1 SEHNR and CDR2 FQNEAQ (reference sequence). CDR3 sequence (DNA): TGTGCCAGCAGCTTACTATTGGGACAGGGTCAAAACATTCAGTACTTC. Its translation is CASSLLLGQGQNIQYF.

The chain employs TRBV2 and TRBJ2-2, with 11 bases identical to TRBD2. The CDR3 consists of 15 residues. Germline-derived CDR1 and CDR2 are SNHLY and FYNNEI. V was pared by 6 bases and J by 1 base, with 1 base of the junction left unmatched. The chain's CDR3 is CASRGTSGNTGELFF. CDR3 DNA: TGTGCCAGCAGGGGGACTAGCGGGAACACCGGGGAGCTGTTTTTT. Full variable domain (remainder filled in from reference TRBV2 and TRBJ2-2): EPEVTQTPSHQVTQMGQEVILRCVPISNHLYFYWYRQILGQKVEFLVSFYNNEISEKSEIFDDQFSVERPDGSNFTLKIRSTKLEDSAMYFCASRGTSGNTGELFFGEGSRLTVL.

The gene calls are TRBV6-6 and TRBJ2-1; D may be TRBD2 (6 bases). CDR1 MNHNY and CDR2 SVGAGI come from the germline V gene (reference sequence). V gave up 6 bases and J gave up 4 bases, with 10 bases separating them. CDR3 length: 13 residues. This CDR3 reads CASSPGLYNEQFF. The CDR3 DNA sequence: TGTGCCAGCAGCCCGGGACTGTACAATGAGCAGTTCTTC.

The gene calls are TRBV7-9 and TRBJ1-2, with TRBD1 matching over 10 bases. V shed 5 bases, J shed 4 bases, and the junction held 19 bases outside the gene matches. This CDR3 is 19 amino acids long. CDR1 SEHNR and CDR2 FQNEAQ come from the germline V gene (reference sequence). The CDR3 spells CASSAQRPGQGRRIYGYTF. CDR3 DNA sequence: TGTGCCAGCAGCGCCCAAAGACCGGGACAGGGGAGGAGGATCTATGGCTACACCTTC.

A note on this clone: The sample contains more than one DNA sequence encoding this CDR3. The V gene is TRBV10-1, the J gene TRBJ1-1; D is perhaps TRBD1 (5 bases). This CDR3 contains 14 residues. Deletions cut 0 bases from V and 4 bases from J, with 9 bases between. Germline-derived CDR1 and CDR2 are WNHNN and SYGVQD (reference sequence). The CDR3 region is CASSESGGATEAFF. CDR3 coding DNA: TGCGCCAGCAGTGAGTCCGGGGGAGCCACTGAAGCTTTCTTT.